Presented here are 13 T cell receptor beta chains from one specimen sequenced in a study of T cell responses to AZD1222 COVID-19 vaccine. The protocol was immunoSEQ multiplex PCR, while the TCRdb copy is restricted to in-frame clones and leaves out a portion. This sample carries 150,000 to 200,000 clones, 90% of them seen once, and the ten largest clones take 5% to 7.5%. Sample: peripheral blood, taken on day 0 of AZD1222 vaccination. Receptor source: an adult in good health.

The sample holds a few counts of this clone. The chain is built from TRBV2 and TRBJ1-5, with 9 bases identical to TRBD1. From germline, CDR1 is SNHLY and CDR2 FYNNEI. The V and J ends lost 4 bases and 0 bases, in that order; junction bases with no gene match: 4. CDR3 length equals 16 residues. CDR3 amino acids: CASSGQGGYSNQPQHF. The CDR3 DNA sequence: TGTGCCAGCAGTGGACAGGGGGGATATAGCAATCAGCCCCAGCATTTT.

J is TRBJ1-2 and V is TRBV6-5, with a weak D call TRBD1 (6 bases). CDR3 length equals 15 residues. Germline loops: CDR1 MNHEY, CDR2 SVGAGI. With 2 bases removed from V and 7 bases from J, the gap between germline ends came to 17 bases. The CDR3 is CASSYMAGAVGGYTF. For the CDR3, the DNA is TGTGCCAGCAGTTACATGGCAGGGGCTGTCGGTGGCTACACCTTC.

This clone was detected once. J is TRBJ1-2 and V is TRBV9; D not resolved. V was shortened by 4 bases and J by 8 bases, with 18 bases between the two germline ends. The CDR3 has 14 residues. The germline V gene has CDR1 SGDLS and CDR2 YYNGEE. The chain's CDR3 is CASSPGRAAGGYTF. In DNA form, the CDR3 reads TGTGCCAGCAGCCCGGGAAGGGCGGCAGGAGGCTACACCTTC.

This chain joins TRBV7-2 and TRBJ1-2; D possibly corresponds to TRBD1 (5 bases). Germline V gives CDR1 SGHTA, CDR2 FQGNSA. The V and J ends lost 5 bases and 0 bases respectively, with 13 bases between them. This CDR3 is built from 15 residues. The CDR3 region has the DNA TGTGCCAGCAGCCCCGATGGGGGAGCTAACTATGGCTACACCTTC. Amino acids: CASSPDGGANYGYTF.

The chain employs TRBV3-1 (or the pseudogene TRBV3-2) and TRBJ1-5; TRBD1 might be the D (5 bases). The V gene lost 5 bases and the J gene lost 9 bases, with 14 bases spanning the gap. The CDR3 runs to 13 residues. Germline CDR1 and CDR2: LGHDT and YNNKEL (reference sequence). The CDR3 DNA is TGTGCCAGCAGCGCGGGGACCTTAAGGCCCCAGCATTTT. Protein product: CASSAGTLRPQHF.

V and J are TRBV9 and TRBJ1-1, with D possibly TRBD1 on 6 matching bases. CDR3 size: 16 residues. V shed 2 bases and J shed 0 bases, with 14 bases lying between them. Germline V gene sequence: CDR1 SGDLS, CDR2 YYNGEE. Written as DNA, the CDR3 is TGTGCCAGCAGCGTGACCGACAGGAGATTGAACACTGAAGCTTTCTTT. Its translation: CASSVTDRRLNTEAFF.

The chain couples TRBV7-2 to TRBJ1-5; D remains ambiguous. The CDR3 length is 13 residues. Germline V gene data show CDR1 as SGHTA and CDR2 as FQGNSA. Between the trimmed V and J ends, which lost 2 bases and 4 bases, there was a span of 6 bases. The CDR3 protein is CASSLNPNQPQHF. The DNA of the CDR3 is TGTGCCAGCAGCTTAAATCCAAATCAGCCCCAGCATTTT.

The sample holds one count of this clone. The chain employs TRBV5-1 and TRBJ1-6; TRBD1 matches at 9 bases. CDR3 length: 17 amino acids. Germline lookup yields CDR1 SGHRS and CDR2 YFSETQ. The junction had 10 bases not matched to a gene; V was cut back by 0 bases and J by 9 bases. Here the CDR3 DNA reads TGCGCCAGCAGCTTGGCCGGGCCCGGGACAGGGACTTCACCCCTCCACTTT. It specifies CASSLAGPGTGTSPLHF.

The V call is TRBV12-3 or TRBV12-4, the J call TRBJ1-4; D is uncertain. V shed 2 bases and J shed 14 bases, with 9 bases lying between them. The CDR3 spans 11 residues. The CDR3 sequence: CASSLSGGLFF. In DNA form, the CDR3 reads TGTGCCAGCAGTTTATCGGGAGGGCTGTTTTTT.

The V and J genes are TRBV15 and TRBJ2-1; D is possibly TRBD1 or TRBD2 (5 bases each). The V end was cut by 3 bases, the J end by 4 bases, with 10 bases between. The CDR3 sequence is 14 residues long. From germline, CDR1 is LNHNV and CDR2 YYDKDF (reference sequence). The CDR3 spells CATSSEGRYNEQFF. The CDR3 DNA sequence: TGTGCCACCAGCAGTGAGGGACGATACAATGAGCAGTTCTTC.

This chain joins TRBV19 and TRBJ1-4; 9 bases are shared with TRBD1. Trimming removed 6 bases from V and 8 bases from J; junction bases left unmatched: 10. The germline CDR1 and CDR2 sequences are LNHDA and SQIVND (reference sequence). The CDR3 is made up of 15 amino acids. CDR3 bases: TGTGCCAGTAGCCGAGGACGACAGGGGGGAGAAAAACTGTTTTTT. This sequence encodes CASSRGRQGGEKLFF.

This clone has at least ten counts. V gene TRBV3-1 (or the pseudogene TRBV3-2) combines with J gene TRBJ2-7; TRBD2 aligns across 16 bases. Germline V lookup: CDR1 LGHDT, CDR2 YNNKEL (reference sequence). J gave up 5 bases and V 3 bases, and 4 bases lay outside the gene matches. This CDR3 is built from 16 residues. CDR3 region: CASSQGTSGRVNEQYF. CDR3 bases: TGTGCCAGCAGCCAGGGGACTAGCGGGAGGGTAAACGAGCAGTACTTC.

The chain links TRBV3-1 (or the pseudogene TRBV3-2) to TRBJ1-3; 7 nucleotides match TRBD1. Germline assignment: CDR1 LGHDT and CDR2 YNNKEL (reference sequence). The CDR3 is 15 residues long. V was pared by 3 bases and J by 2 bases, with 4 bases of the junction left unmatched. CDR3 sequence: CASSHQGVAGNTIYF. The CDR3 nucleotides read TGTGCCAGCAGCCATCAGGGGGTAGCTGGAAACACCATATATTTT.